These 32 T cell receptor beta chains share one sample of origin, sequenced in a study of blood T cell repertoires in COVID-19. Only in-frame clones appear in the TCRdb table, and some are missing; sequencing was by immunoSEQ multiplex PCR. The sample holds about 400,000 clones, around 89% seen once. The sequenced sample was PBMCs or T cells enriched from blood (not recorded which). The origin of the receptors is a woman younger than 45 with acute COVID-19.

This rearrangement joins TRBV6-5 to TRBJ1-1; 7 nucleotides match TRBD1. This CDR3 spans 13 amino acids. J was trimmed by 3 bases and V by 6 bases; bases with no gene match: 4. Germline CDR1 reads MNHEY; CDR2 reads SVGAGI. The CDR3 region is CASRRTGDTEAFF. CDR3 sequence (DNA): TGTGCCAGCAGAAGAACAGGGGACACTGAAGCTTTCTTT.

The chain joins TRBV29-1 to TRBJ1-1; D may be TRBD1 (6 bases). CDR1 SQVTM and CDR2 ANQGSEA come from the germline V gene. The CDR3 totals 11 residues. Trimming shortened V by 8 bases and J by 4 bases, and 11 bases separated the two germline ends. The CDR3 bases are TGCAGCTGGAAAGGGGGCACTGAAGCTTTCTTT. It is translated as CSWKGGTEAFF.

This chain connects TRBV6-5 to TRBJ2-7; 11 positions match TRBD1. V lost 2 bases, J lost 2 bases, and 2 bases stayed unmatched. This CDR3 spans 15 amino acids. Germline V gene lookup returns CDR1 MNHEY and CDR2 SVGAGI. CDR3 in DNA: TGTGCCAGCAGTTACGAGGGACAGGGGGCCTACGAGCAGTACTTC. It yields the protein CASSYEGQGAYEQYF.

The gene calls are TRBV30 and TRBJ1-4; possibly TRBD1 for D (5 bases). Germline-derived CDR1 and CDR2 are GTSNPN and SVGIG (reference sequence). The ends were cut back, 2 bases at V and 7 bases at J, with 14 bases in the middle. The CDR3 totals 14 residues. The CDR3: CAWSLRQGGEKLFF. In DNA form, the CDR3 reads TGTGCCTGGAGTTTGAGGCAGGGAGGTGAAAAACTGTTTTTT.

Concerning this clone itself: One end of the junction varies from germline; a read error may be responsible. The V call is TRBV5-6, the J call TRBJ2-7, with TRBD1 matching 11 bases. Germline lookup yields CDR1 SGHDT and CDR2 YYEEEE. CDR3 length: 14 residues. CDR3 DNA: TGTGCCAGCAGCTTGGGGACAGGGGGCCTAGAGCGGTACTTC. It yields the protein CASSLGTGGLERYF.

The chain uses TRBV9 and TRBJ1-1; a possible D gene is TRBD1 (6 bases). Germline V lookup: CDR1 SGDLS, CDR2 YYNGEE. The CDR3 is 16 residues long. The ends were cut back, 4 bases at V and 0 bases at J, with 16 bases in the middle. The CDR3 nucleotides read TGTGCCAGCAGCCCCGGACAGTGGGCCCTGAACACTGAAGCTTTCTTT. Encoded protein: CASSPGQWALNTEAFF.

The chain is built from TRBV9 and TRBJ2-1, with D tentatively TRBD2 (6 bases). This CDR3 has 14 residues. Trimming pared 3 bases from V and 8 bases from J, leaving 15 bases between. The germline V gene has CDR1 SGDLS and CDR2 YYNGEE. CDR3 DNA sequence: TGTGCCAGCAGCGCCCGGGACTGGAGCCATGAGCAGTTCTTC. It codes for CASSARDWSHEQFF.

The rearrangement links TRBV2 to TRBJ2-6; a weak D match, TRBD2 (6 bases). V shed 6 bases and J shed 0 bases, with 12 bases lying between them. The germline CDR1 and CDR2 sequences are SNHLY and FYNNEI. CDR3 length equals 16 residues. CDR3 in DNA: TGTGCCAGCAGAGGGGAGGCCCGCTCTGGGGCCAACGTCCTGACTTTC. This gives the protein CASRGEARSGANVLTF.

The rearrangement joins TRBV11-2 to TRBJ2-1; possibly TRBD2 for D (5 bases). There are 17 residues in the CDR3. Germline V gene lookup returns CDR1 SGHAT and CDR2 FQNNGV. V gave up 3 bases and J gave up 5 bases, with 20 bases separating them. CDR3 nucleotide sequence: TGTGCCAGCAGCTTCAGCCTTCGAATGGGCGGGCACAATGAGCAGTTCTTC. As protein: CASSFSLRMGGHNEQFF.

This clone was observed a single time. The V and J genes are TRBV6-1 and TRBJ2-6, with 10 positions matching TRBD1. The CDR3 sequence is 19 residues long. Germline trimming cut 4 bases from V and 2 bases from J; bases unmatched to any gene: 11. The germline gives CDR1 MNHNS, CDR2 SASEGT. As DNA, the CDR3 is TGTGCCAGCAGTGCCTTTCTGGGACAGGGGATCCCTGGGGCCAACGTCCTGACTTTC. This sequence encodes CASSAFLGQGIPGANVLTF.

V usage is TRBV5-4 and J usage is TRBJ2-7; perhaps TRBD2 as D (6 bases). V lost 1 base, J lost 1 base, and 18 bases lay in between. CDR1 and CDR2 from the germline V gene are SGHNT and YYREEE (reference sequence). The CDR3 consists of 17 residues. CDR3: CASSLNTGGYSSYEQYF. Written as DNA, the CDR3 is TGTGCCAGCAGCTTGAACACTGGAGGGTATAGTTCCTACGAGCAGTACTTC.

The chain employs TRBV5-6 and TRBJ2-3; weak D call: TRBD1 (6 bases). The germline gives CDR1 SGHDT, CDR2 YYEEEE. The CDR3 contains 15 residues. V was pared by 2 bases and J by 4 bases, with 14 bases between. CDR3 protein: CASSLSRGFADTQYF. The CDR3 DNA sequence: TGTGCCAGCAGCTTATCCAGGGGTTTTGCAGATACGCAGTATTTT.

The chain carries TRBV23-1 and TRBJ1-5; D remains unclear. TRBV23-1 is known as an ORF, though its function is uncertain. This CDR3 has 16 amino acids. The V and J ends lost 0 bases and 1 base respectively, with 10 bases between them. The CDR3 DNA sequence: TGCGCCAGCAGTCAATCCGCGGGTATGAGCAATCAGCCCCAGCATTTT. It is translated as CASSQSAGMSNQPQHF.

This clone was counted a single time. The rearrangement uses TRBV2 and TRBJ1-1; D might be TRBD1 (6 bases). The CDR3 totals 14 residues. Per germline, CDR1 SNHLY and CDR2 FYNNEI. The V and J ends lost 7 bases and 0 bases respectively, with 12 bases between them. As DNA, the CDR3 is TGTGCCAGCAAAGGGGGTCGGTTGAACACTGAAGCTTTCTTT. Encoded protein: CASKGGRLNTEAFF. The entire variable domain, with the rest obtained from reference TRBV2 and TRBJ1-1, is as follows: EPEVTQTPSHQVTQMGQEVILRCVPISNHLYFYWYRQILGQKVEFLVSFYNNEISEKSEIFDDQFSVERPDGSNFTLKIRSTKLEDSAMYFCASKGGRLNTEAFFGQGTRLTVV.

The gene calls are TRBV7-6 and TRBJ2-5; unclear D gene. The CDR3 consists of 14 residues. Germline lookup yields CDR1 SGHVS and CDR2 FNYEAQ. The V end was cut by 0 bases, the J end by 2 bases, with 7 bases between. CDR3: CASSLAGRQETQYF. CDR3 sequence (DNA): TGTGCCAGCAGCTTAGCGGGCAGGCAAGAGACCCAGTACTTC.

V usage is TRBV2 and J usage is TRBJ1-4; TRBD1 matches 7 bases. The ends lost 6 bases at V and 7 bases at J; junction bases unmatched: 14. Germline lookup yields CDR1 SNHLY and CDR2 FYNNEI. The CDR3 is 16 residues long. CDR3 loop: CASRTRTRQGGEKLFF. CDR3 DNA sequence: TGTGCCAGCAGAACCCGAACAAGACAGGGAGGTGAAAAACTGTTTTTT.

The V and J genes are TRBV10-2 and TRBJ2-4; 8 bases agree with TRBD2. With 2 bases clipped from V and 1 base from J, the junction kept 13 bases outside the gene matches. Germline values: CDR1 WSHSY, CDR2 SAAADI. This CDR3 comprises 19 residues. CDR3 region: CASSEDSGAKPGAKNIQYF. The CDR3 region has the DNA TGCGCCAGCAGTGAGGATAGCGGGGCCAAACCTGGGGCCAAAAACATTCAGTACTTC.

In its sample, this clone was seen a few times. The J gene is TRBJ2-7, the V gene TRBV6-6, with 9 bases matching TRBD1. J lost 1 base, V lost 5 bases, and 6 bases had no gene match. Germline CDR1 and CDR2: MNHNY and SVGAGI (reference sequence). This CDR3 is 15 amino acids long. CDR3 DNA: TGTGCCAGCAGTCTGGGACAGGGTCTATCCTACGAGCAGTACTTC. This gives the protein CASSLGQGLSYEQYF.

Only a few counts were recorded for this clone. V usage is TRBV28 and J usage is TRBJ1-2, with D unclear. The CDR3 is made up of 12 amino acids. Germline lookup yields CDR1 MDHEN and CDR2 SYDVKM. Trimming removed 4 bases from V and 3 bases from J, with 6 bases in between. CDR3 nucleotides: TGTGCCAGCAGTTCGGGAGACTATGGCTACACCTTC. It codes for CASSSGDYGYTF.

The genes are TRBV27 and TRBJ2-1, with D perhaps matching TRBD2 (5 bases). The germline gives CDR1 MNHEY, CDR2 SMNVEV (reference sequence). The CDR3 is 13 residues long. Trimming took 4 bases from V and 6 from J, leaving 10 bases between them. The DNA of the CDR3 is TGTGCCAGCAGTTCGGGATTGGGCAATGAGCAGTTCTTC. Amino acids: CASSSGLGNEQFF.

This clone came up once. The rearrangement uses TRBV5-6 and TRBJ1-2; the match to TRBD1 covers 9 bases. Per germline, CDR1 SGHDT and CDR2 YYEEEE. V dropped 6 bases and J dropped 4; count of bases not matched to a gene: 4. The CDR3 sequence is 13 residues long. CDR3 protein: CASITGGGYGYTF. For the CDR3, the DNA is TGTGCCAGCATCACAGGGGGCGGCTATGGCTACACCTTC.

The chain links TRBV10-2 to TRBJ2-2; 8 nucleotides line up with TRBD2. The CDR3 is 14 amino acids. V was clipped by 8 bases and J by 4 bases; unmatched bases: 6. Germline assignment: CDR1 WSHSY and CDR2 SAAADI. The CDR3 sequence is CASLAGGPTGELFF. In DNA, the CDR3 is TGCGCCAGCCTGGCGGGGGGACCCACCGGGGAGCTGTTTTTT.

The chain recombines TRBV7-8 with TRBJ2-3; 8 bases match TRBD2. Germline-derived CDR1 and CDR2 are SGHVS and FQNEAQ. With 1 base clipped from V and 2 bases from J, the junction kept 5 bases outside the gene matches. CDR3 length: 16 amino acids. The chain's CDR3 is CASSLEIAGPTDTQYF. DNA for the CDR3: TGTGCCAGCAGCTTAGAGATAGCGGGGCCCACAGATACGCAGTATTTT.

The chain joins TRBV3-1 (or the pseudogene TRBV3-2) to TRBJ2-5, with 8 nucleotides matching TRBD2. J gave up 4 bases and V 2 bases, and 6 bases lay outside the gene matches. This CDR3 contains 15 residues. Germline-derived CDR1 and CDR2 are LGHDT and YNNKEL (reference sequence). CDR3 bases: TGTGCCAGCAGCCAAACCACCGGGGGGGTAGAGACCCAGTACTTC. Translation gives CASSQTTGGVETQYF.

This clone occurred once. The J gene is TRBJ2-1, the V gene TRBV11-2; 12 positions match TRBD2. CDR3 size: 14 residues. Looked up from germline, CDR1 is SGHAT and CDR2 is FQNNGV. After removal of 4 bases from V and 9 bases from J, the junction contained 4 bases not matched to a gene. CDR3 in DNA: TGTGCCAGCAGCTATGGACTAGCGGGGATTGAGCAGTTCTTC. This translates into CASSYGLAGIEQFF.

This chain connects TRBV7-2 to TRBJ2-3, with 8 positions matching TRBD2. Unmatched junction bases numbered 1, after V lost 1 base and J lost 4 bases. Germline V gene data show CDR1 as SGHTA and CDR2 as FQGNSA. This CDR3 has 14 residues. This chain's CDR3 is CASSLVGLADTQYF. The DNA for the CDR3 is TGTGCCAGCAGCTTAGTGGGACTAGCAGATACGCAGTATTTT.

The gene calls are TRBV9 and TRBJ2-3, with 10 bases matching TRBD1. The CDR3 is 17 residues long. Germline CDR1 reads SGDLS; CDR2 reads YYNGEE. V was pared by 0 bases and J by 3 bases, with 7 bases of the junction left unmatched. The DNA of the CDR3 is TGTGCCAGCAGCGTAGGGACAGGGGGGTATCGTACAGATACGCAGTATTTT. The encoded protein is CASSVGTGGYRTDTQYF.

This chain's CDR3 is CASTPTDEQYF. In nucleotides, the CDR3 is TGTGCCAGCACCCCAACGGACGAGCAGTACTTC. The genes are TRBV6-5 and TRBJ2-7; no firm D call. Per germline, CDR1 MNHEY and CDR2 SVGAGI. V lost 7 bases, J lost 5 bases, and 9 bases lay in between. The CDR3 extends over 11 amino acids.

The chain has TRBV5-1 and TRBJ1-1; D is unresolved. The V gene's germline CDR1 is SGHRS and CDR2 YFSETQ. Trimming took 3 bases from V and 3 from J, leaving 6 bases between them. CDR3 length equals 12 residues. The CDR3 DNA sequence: TGCGCCAGCAGCTCCGGGGACACTGAAGCTTTCTTT. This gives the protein CASSSGDTEAFF.

DNA of the CDR3: TGCGCCAGCAGTATCAGGTATAGCAATCAGCCCCAGCATTTT. Translated, it gives CASSIRYSNQPQHF. The rearrangement links TRBV10-2 to TRBJ1-5; D not resolved. Germline-derived CDR1 and CDR2 are WSHSY and SAAADI. The CDR3 totals 14 residues. Trimming removed 5 bases from V and 0 bases from J, with 8 bases in between.

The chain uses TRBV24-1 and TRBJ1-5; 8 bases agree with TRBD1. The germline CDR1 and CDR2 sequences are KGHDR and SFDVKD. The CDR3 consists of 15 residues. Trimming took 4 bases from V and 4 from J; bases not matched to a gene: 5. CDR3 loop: CATSDARGLNQPQHF. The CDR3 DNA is TGTGCCACCAGTGACGCCAGGGGGCTAAATCAGCCCCAGCATTTT.

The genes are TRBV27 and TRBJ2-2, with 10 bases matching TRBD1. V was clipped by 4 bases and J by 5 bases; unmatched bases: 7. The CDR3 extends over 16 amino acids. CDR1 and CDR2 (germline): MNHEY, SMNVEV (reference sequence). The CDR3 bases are TGTGCCAGCAGTTCCTGGGGACAGGGGAAGACCGGGGAGCTGTTTTTT. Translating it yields CASSSWGQGKTGELFF.